These 32 T cell receptor beta chains were sequenced from one sample in a study of T-cell memory formation after mild COVID-19. TCRdb passed the 5' RACE reads through MiXCR, listing each CDR3 protein once. The table has 350,000 to 450,000 distinct CDR3 sequences, 24% seen once. Sequenced input: PBMCs or a T cell subset sorted from them (not recorded which). The receptors were sampled from an adult woman who had mild COVID-19 (a few samples of this study predate the infection). Cell type and time point are not known.

V gene TRBV20-1 combines with J gene TRBJ2-3; D is ambiguous. CDR3 length: 17 amino acids. Germline V gene sequence: CDR1 DFQATT, CDR2 SNEGSKA (reference sequence). V was pared by 2 bases and J by 0 bases, with 18 bases between. CDR3 nucleotide sequence: TGCAGTGCTAGAACGGGTAGGGTTCGAGGAAGCACAGATACGCAGTATTTT. Translated, it gives CSARTGRVRGSTDTQYF.

This clonotype was observed a handful of times. The V gene is TRBV20-1, the J gene TRBJ2-7; D remains unclear. This CDR3 region has 11 residues. The germline V gene has CDR1 DFQATT and CDR2 SNEGSKA (reference sequence). Trimming pared 3 bases from V and 6 bases from J, leaving 9 bases between. The CDR3 loop reads CSASSRTEQYF. CDR3 nucleotide sequence: TGCAGTGCTAGCTCCAGGACCGAGCAGTACTTC.

The V and J genes are TRBV5-1 and TRBJ1-1; 10 bases are shared with TRBD1. This CDR3 is 15 amino acids long. Germline lookup yields CDR1 SGHRS and CDR2 YFSETQ. V gave up 3 bases and J gave up 7 bases; unmatched junction bases: 9. The DNA for the CDR3 is TGCGCCAGCAGCTACCGGACTGGGACAGGGGATGAAGCTTTCTTT. Translated: CASSYRTGTGDEAFF.

The chain couples TRBV6-5 to TRBJ2-2, with 9 bases lining up with TRBD2. The CDR3 is 16 amino acids. CDR1 is MNHEY, CDR2 SVGAGI, per germline. V lost 0 bases and J lost 1; bases outside the gene matches: 0. CDR3 loop: CASSYSTSGNTGELFF. CDR3 DNA sequence: TGTGCCAGCAGTTACTCGACTAGCGGGAACACCGGGGAGCTGTTTTTT.

The V gene is TRBV7-3, the J gene TRBJ2-2, with 7 bases aligning to TRBD1. This CDR3 is 15 amino acids long. Germline-derived CDR1 and CDR2 are SGHTA and FQGTGA. With V trimmed by 2 bases and J by 6 bases, 6 bases remained unmatched. The CDR3 region is CASSLPGTDPGELFF. The CDR3 DNA reads as TGTGCCAGCAGCTTACCCGGGACAGACCCCGGGGAGCTGTTTTTT.

This chain connects TRBV5-5 to TRBJ2-1, with D possibly being TRBD2 (6 bases). Germline CDR1 is SGHKS and CDR2 is YYEKEE (reference sequence). Trimming removed 5 bases at V and 6 bases at J, with 15 bases between. The CDR3 totals 14 residues. The CDR3 DNA reads TGTGCCAGCAGTCCCCCTCCGGGACTCAATGAGCAGTTCTTC. Its translation: CASSPPPGLNEQFF.

This chain joins TRBV7-9 and TRBJ1-2; 9 bases align to TRBD1. The CDR3 length is 18 residues. The germline gives CDR1 SEHNR, CDR2 FQNEAQ (reference sequence). The junction had 17 bases not matched to a gene; V was cut back by 5 bases and J by 4 bases. CDR3 in DNA: TGTGCCAGCAGCCTTCGAACGGGACAGGGCTTTCCTAGCTATGGCTACACCTTC. It yields the protein CASSLRTGQGFPSYGYTF.

V and J are TRBV20-1 and TRBJ1-6; D remains unclear. In germline, CDR1 is DFQATT, CDR2 SNEGSKA (reference sequence). V lost 6 bases and J lost 0, with 12 bases in between. This CDR3 region has 15 residues. CDR3 region: CSATPALSYNSPLHF. CDR3 in DNA: TGCAGTGCAACCCCGGCCCTCTCCTATAATTCACCCCTCCACTTT.

The chain uses TRBV5-1 and TRBJ2-7, with 8 bases matching TRBD1. This CDR3 contains 14 residues. Germline V gene data show CDR1 as SGHRS and CDR2 as YFSETQ. V lost 4 bases and J lost 2; bases outside the gene matches: 5. CDR3 sequence reads: CASSQTGDPYEQYF. Here the CDR3 DNA reads TGCGCCAGCAGCCAGACAGGGGACCCCTACGAGCAGTACTTC.

The J gene is TRBJ1-1, the V gene TRBV12-3 or TRBV12-4; TRBD1 might be the D (5 bases). Trimming took 4 bases from V and 0 from J, leaving 18 bases between them. There are 17 residues in the CDR3. The CDR3 DNA sequence: TGTGCCAGCAGTTCGCTTCTAGGACGGGGCATGAACACTGAAGCTTTCTTT. It codes for CASSSLLGRGMNTEAFF.

This clonotype has just a few counts. The chain has TRBV15 and TRBJ1-1; D unclear. V was shortened by 2 bases and J by 2 bases, with 15 bases between the two germline ends. The germline V gene has CDR1 LNHNV and CDR2 YYDKDF (reference sequence). CDR3 length equals 16 residues. DNA for the CDR3: TGTGCCACCAGCAGACCTGCGGGGTGGAAAAACACTGAAGCTTTCTTT. Its protein is CATSRPAGWKNTEAFF. Based on the CDR3 plus reference TRBV15 and TRBJ1-1, the full variable domain is DAMVIQNPRYQVTQFGKPVTLSCSQTLNHNVMYWYQQKSSQAPKLLFHYYDKDFNNEADTPDNFQSRRPNTSFCFLDIRSPGLGDTAMYLCATSRPAGWKNTEAFFGQGTRLTVV.

This clonotype came up many times. The V and J genes are TRBV5-1 and TRBJ2-7, with 7 bases lining up with TRBD1. The CDR3 loop spans 14 amino acids. V shed 4 bases, J shed 1 base, and the junction held 5 bases outside the gene matches. Per germline, CDR1 SGHRS and CDR2 YFSETQ. CDR3 in DNA: TGCGCCAGCAGCCGTGAGGGACAGTCCTACGAGCAGTACTTC. It is translated as CASSREGQSYEQYF.

This clonotype was detected many times. DNA of the CDR3: TGTGCCACCAGTGGGTTGAACACTGAAGCTTTCTTT. Protein: CATSGLNTEAFF. The chain carries TRBV24-1 and TRBJ1-1, with D unresolved. Germline V gene data show CDR1 as KGHDR and CDR2 as SFDVKD. The CDR3 consists of 12 residues. V lost 5 bases, J lost 0 bases, and 3 bases lay in between.

This clonotype came up a few times. The chain joins TRBV11-2 to TRBJ2-3; D might be TRBD2 (7 bases). Trimming stripped 0 bases from V and 5 bases from J, with 18 bases between. The CDR3 runs to 17 residues. Germline V gene sequence: CDR1 SGHAT, CDR2 FQNNGV. The CDR3 is CASSLDVWGGGRDTQYF. The DNA for the CDR3 is TGTGCCAGCAGCTTAGATGTTTGGGGGGGCGGAAGAGATACGCAGTATTTT.

The V call is TRBV12-3 or TRBV12-4, the J call TRBJ2-3, with D possibly being TRBD1 (7 bases). V lost 8 bases to trimming and J lost 3 bases, with 15 bases between them. The CDR3 runs 14 residues. For the CDR3, the DNA is TGTGCCAGCTTACTTCAGGGGGGAACAGATACGCAGTATTTT. This sequence encodes CASLLQGGTDTQYF.

V is TRBV7-2 and J is TRBJ2-3, with D possibly TRBD1 on 6 matching bases. CDR3 length: 17 residues. Germline V lookup: CDR1 SGHTA, CDR2 FQGNSA. Between the trimmed V and J ends, which lost 5 bases and 1 base, there was a span of 19 bases. The CDR3 DNA follows: TGTGCCAGCAGCAAAGACAGTCGCTCAGGGGGCACAGATACGCAGTATTTT. Translation gives CASSKDSRSGGTDTQYF.

This rearrangement joins TRBV4-2 to TRBJ2-3; 10 nucleotides align to TRBD2. The CDR3 has 16 amino acids. V lost 1 base and J lost 4; bases outside the gene matches: 5. Germline CDR1 and CDR2: LGHNA and YNFKEQ. CDR3: CASSQALAGVSDTQYF. The CDR3 nucleotides read TGTGCCAGCAGCCAAGCCCTAGCGGGAGTTTCAGATACGCAGTATTTT.

Only a few counts were recorded for this clonotype. This rearrangement joins TRBV4-1 to TRBJ2-2, with 10 bases aligning to TRBD2. Germline CDR1 and CDR2: MGHRA and YSYEKL. This CDR3 has 16 residues. V lost 3 bases and J lost 7; bases outside the gene matches: 8. The CDR3 coding sequence is TGCGCCAGCAGCCATCCAAGCGGGAGGGCCCTCGGGGAGCTGTTTTTT. Protein: CASSHPSGRALGELFF.

The chain recombines TRBV4-3 with TRBJ1-2, with 11 bases that match TRBD1. The germline V gene encodes CDR1 LGHNA and CDR2 YSLEER. Trimming removed 0 bases from V and 0 bases from J; junction bases left unmatched: 3. This CDR3 region has 17 residues. For the CDR3, the DNA is TGCGCCAGCAGCCAAGAGGGGACAGGGGGAGCTAACTATGGCTACACCTTC. Its translation is CASSQEGTGGANYGYTF.

The chain couples TRBV18 to TRBJ1-1; 7 bases line up with TRBD1. Germline CDR1 reads KGHSH; CDR2 reads LQKENI. Trimming took 2 bases from V and 0 from J; bases not matched to a gene: 6. The CDR3 spans 16 residues. DNA for the CDR3: TGTGCCAGCTCACCAGACAGGGCAGGGGTGAACACTGAAGCTTTCTTT. It translates to CASSPDRAGVNTEAFF.

This clonotype was seen a few times. This chain joins TRBV4-1 and TRBJ1-6; D is unclear. Trimming removed 4 bases from V and 3 bases from J, with 13 bases in between. The CDR3 totals 16 residues. CDR1 and CDR2 (germline): MGHRA, YSYEKL. CDR3 protein: CASSLPDGNYNSPLHF. The CDR3 bases are TGCGCCAGCAGCCTACCCGACGGAAACTATAATTCACCCCTCCACTTT.

The rearrangement uses TRBV12-3 or TRBV12-4 and TRBJ2-2; weak D call: TRBD2 (8 bases). Trimming left V 2 bases short and J 2 bases short, with 21 bases between. The CDR3 extends over 19 amino acids. The CDR3 is CASSLKNRGLVLNTGELFF. The DNA for the CDR3 is TGTGCCAGCAGTTTAAAAAACAGGGGACTAGTTTTAAACACCGGGGAGCTGTTTTTT.

The V gene is TRBV4-1, the J gene TRBJ1-5, with 8 bases lining up with TRBD1. V lost 5 bases and J lost 2; bases outside the gene matches: 11. CDR1 and CDR2 (germline): MGHRA, YSYEKL. The CDR3 is 17 amino acids. The DNA of the CDR3 is TGCGCCAGCAGCTTTGGACAGGGAGGAAAGGGCAATCAGCCCCAGCATTTT. Protein: CASSFGQGGKGNQPQHF.

V usage is TRBV24-1 and J usage is TRBJ2-5; D remains unclear. V lost 5 bases and J lost 1, with 7 bases in between. Germline CDR1 is KGHDR and CDR2 is SFDVKD. CDR3 length: 13 amino acids. This CDR3 reads CATSVGSQETQYF. The DNA for the CDR3 is TGTGCCACCAGTGTTGGCAGCCAAGAGACCCAGTACTTC.

The rearrangement links TRBV10-3 to TRBJ2-1, with TRBD2 identical over 13 bases. CDR1 is ENHRY, CDR2 SYGVKD, per germline. There are 16 residues in the CDR3. Trimming took 0 bases from V and 9 from J; bases not matched to a gene: 5. CDR3 residues: CAISESRLAGGIEQFF. The CDR3 coding sequence is TGTGCCATCAGTGAGTCGCGACTAGCGGGAGGCATTGAGCAGTTCTTC.

This clonotype showed up just a few times. This chain joins TRBV2 and TRBJ2-7; 9 positions match TRBD2. The CDR3 contains 16 residues. Germline V gene data show CDR1 as SNHLY and CDR2 as FYNNEI. V dropped 6 bases and J dropped 0; count of bases not matched to a gene: 9. CDR3 region: CASSPLSGGPSYEQYF. CDR3 bases: TGTGCCAGCAGCCCTCTGAGCGGGGGGCCCTCCTACGAGCAGTACTTC.

Only a few counts were recorded for this clonotype. The chain carries TRBV5-1 and TRBJ2-6; no firm D call. Germline V gene sequence: CDR1 SGHRS, CDR2 YFSETQ. Trimming shortened V by 1 base and J by 4 bases, and 9 bases separated the two germline ends. The CDR3 has 15 amino acids. The CDR3 coding sequence is TGCGCCAGCAGCTTGTCGGTCGGGGGGGCCAACGTCCTGACTTTC. Amino acid sequence: CASSLSVGGANVLTF. The variable domain in full, with the rest retrieved from reference TRBV5-1 and TRBJ2-6, is KAGVTQTPRYLIKTRGQQVTLSCSPISGHRSVSWYQQTPGQGLQFLFEYFSETQRNKGNFPGRFSGRQFSNSRSEMNVSTLELGDSALYLCASSLSVGGANVLTFGAGSRLTVL.

This clonotype was seen more than once but under ten times. The chain recombines TRBV29-1 with TRBJ2-2; TRBD2 agrees at 12 bases. Germline CDR1 is SQVTM and CDR2 is ANQGSEA. The CDR3 spans 15 residues. V shed 6 bases and J 7 bases; nucleotides not matched to a gene: 9. The chain's CDR3 is CSVKTSGSIGGELFF. In DNA form, the CDR3 reads TGCAGCGTGAAGACTAGCGGGAGTATCGGCGGGGAGCTGTTTTTT.

V is TRBV19 and J is TRBJ1-5, with a tentative D call TRBD1 (6 bases). With 4 bases removed from V and 1 base from J, the gap between germline ends came to 11 bases. Germline V gene sequence: CDR1 LNHDA, CDR2 SQIVND (reference sequence). CDR3 size: 15 residues. This chain's CDR3 is CASSRGGRSNQPQHF. The CDR3 region has the DNA TGTGCCAGTAGTAGGGGGGGCAGGAGCAATCAGCCCCAGCATTTT.

This clonotype has ten or more counts. CDR3 in DNA: TGTGCCACCAGCAGGGATTCGGCAAACCAGCCCCAGCATTTT. It codes for CATSRDSANQPQHF. The chain links TRBV15 to TRBJ1-5; no firm D call. CDR1 and CDR2 (germline): LNHNV, YYDKDF (reference sequence). The CDR3 totals 14 residues. Trimming took 3 bases from V and 7 from J, leaving 13 bases between them.

This clonotype has a handful of counts. The J gene is TRBJ1-1, the V gene TRBV6-2 or TRBV6-3, with 12 bases matching TRBD1. With V trimmed by 3 bases and J by 10 bases, 9 bases remained unmatched. Per the germline V gene, CDR1 is MNHEY and CDR2 is SVGEGT. CDR3 size: 15 residues. The CDR3 loop is CASSYAPGTGGRAFF. DNA for the CDR3: TGTGCCAGCAGTTATGCCCCCGGGACAGGGGGCCGAGCTTTCTTT.

This clonotype occurred a few times. The V gene is TRBV9, the J gene TRBJ1-4, with 8 bases fitting TRBD1. The V segment lost 4 bases and the J segment 7 bases; nucleotides outside the gene matches: 6. The germline V gene has CDR1 SGDLS and CDR2 YYNGEE. The CDR3 has 14 amino acids. CDR3 coding DNA: TGTGCCAGCAGCCCCCGGACAGGGACTGAAAAACTGTTTTTT. Translating gives CASSPRTGTEKLFF. Filled out from reference TRBV9 and TRBJ1-4, the complete variable domain reads DSGVTQTPKHLITATGQRVTLRCSPRSGDLSVYWYQQSLDQGLQFLIQYYNGEERAKGNILERFSAQQFPDLHSELNLSSLELGDSALYFCASSPRTGTEKLFFGSGTQLSVL.